This T cell receptor (beta chain) appears in the sequencing data of a study of beta chain features in type 1 diabetes. Investigators reverse transcribed all isolated RNA, so they sequenced expressed TCRB transcripts. Libraries were prepared by immunoSEQ multiplex PCR; TCRdb keeps only in-frame clonotypes and omits some of them. The sample holds roughly 160,000 clones, 7.8% seen once. Note on this clone: Its cognate antigen is unknown.

The study, taken as a whole, reports: It was not settled here whether HLA type affects TCRB rearrangement. Shortening that was moderate but significant affected the TCRB CDR3s of Type 1 diabetes patients in all four CD4+ subsets. A PCR bias possibly favoring shorter templates would apply equally to patients and controls.

The source is a woman aged 40 to 49 with type 1 diabetes. Sequencing input: central memory CD4+ T cells from blood.

CDR3 DNA: TGTGCCAGCTCACCCGACAGGGTGGGCACTGAAGCTTTCTTT. This encodes CASSPDRVGTEAFF. The rearrangement links TRBV18 to TRBJ1-1; 7 nucleotides agree with TRBD1. The CDR3 loop spans 14 amino acids. Germline trimming cut 3 bases from V and 4 bases from J; bases unmatched to any gene: 5. Germline CDR1 and CDR2: KGHSH and LQKENI.